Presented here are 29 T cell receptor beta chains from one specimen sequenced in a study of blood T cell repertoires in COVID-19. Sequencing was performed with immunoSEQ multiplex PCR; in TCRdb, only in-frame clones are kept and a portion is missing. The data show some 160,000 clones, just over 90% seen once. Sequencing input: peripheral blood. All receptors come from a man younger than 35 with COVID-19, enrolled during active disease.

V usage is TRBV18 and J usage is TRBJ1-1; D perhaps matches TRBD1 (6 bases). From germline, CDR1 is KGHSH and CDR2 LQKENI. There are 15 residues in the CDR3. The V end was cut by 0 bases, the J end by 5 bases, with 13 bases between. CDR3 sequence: CASSPPDSLGTEAFF. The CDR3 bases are TGTGCCAGCTCACCACCGGACAGTCTGGGGACTGAAGCTTTCTTT. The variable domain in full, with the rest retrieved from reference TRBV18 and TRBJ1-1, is NAGVMQNPRHLVRRRGQEARLRCSPMKGHSHVYWYRQLPEEGLKFMVYLQKENIIDESGMPKERFSAEFPKEGPSILRIQQVVRGDSAAYFCASSPPDSLGTEAFFGQGTRLTVV.

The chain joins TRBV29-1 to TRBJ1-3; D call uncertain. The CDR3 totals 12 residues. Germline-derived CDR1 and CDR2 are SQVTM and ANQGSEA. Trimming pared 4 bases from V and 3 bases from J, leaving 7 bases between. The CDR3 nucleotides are TGCAGCGTTGGCGGGGTTGGAAACACCATATATTTT. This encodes CSVGGVGNTIYF.

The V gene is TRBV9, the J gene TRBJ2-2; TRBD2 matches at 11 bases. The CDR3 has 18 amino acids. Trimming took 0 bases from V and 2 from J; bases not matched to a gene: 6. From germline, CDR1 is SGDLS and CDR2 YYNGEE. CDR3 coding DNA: TGTGCCAGCAGCGTAGAGGGGCTAGCGGGGGGCAACACCGGGGAGCTGTTTTTT. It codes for CASSVEGLAGGNTGELFF.

Here the CDR3 reads CASSFGLASYEQYF. The CDR3 DNA is TGTGCCAGCAGCTTCGGTCTAGCCTCCTACGAGCAGTACTTC. The chain links TRBV5-6 to TRBJ2-7; possibly TRBD2 for D (5 bases). V was clipped by 2 bases and J by 0 bases, with 9 bases between them. CDR1 is SGHDT and CDR2 is YYEEEE in the germline V gene. The CDR3 runs 14 residues.

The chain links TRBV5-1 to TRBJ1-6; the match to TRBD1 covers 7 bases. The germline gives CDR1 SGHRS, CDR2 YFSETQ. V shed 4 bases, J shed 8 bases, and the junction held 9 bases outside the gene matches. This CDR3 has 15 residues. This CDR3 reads CASSAEQGRYSPLHF. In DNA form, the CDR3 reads TGCGCCAGCAGCGCCGAACAGGGGCGGTATTCACCCCTCCACTTT.

The CDR3 region has the DNA TGTGCCAGCAGTTTACCCGACAGGGGGAACACCGGGGAGCTGTTTTTT. Protein: CASSLPDRGNTGELFF. This rearrangement joins TRBV28 to TRBJ2-2; the match to TRBD1 covers 8 bases. This CDR3 is 16 amino acids long. Germline-derived CDR1 and CDR2 are MDHEN and SYDVKM. Losses at the gene ends were 2 bases for V and 1 base for J; bases not matched to a gene: 3.

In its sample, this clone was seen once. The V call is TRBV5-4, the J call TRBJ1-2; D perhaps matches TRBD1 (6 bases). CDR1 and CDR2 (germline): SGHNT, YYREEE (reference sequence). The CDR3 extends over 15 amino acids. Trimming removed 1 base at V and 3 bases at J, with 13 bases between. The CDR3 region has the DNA TGTGCCAGCAGCTTGAGCTGGGACATACACTATGGCTACACCTTC. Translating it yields CASSLSWDIHYGYTF.

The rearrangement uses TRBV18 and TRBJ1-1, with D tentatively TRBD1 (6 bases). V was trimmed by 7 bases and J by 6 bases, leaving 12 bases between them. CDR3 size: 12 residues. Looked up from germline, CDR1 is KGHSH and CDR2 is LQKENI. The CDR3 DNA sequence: TGTGCCAGCTTTAGGGGGTTGGCTGAAGCTTTCTTT. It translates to CASFRGLAEAFF.

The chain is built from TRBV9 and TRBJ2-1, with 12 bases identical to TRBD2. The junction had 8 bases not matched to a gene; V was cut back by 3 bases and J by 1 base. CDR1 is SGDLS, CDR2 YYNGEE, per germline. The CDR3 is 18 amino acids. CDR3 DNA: TGTGCCAGCAGCGAGAGAGCCGGGACTAGCGGGTCCTACAATGAGCAGTTCTTC. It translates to CASSERAGTSGSYNEQFF. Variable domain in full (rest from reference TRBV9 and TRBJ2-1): DSGVTQTPKHLITATGQRVTLRCSPRSGDLSVYWYQQSLDQGLQFLIQYYNGEERAKGNILERFSAQQFPDLHSELNLSSLELGDSALYFCASSERAGTSGSYNEQFFGPGTRLTVL.

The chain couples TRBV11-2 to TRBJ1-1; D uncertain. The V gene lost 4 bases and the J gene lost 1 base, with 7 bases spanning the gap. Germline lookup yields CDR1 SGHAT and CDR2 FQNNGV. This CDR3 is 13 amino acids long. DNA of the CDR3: TGTGCCAGCAGCTCCACAGAGAACACTGAAGCTTTCTTT. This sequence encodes CASSSTENTEAFF.

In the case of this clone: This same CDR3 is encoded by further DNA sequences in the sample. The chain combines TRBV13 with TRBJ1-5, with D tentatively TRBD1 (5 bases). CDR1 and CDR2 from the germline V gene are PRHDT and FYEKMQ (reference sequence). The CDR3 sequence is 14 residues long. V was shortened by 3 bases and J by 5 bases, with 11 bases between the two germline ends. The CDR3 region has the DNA TGTGCCAGCAGCTTGGGGCAGGGCCATCAGCCCCAGCATTTT. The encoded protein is CASSLGQGHQPQHF.

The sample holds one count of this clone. The CDR3 protein is CASSEAGGPYEQYF. In DNA, the CDR3 is TGTGCCAGCAGCGAGGCAGGGGGTCCCTACGAGCAGTACTTC. The chain recombines TRBV9 with TRBJ2-7, with 7 bases lining up with TRBD1. Losses at the gene ends were 3 bases for V and 2 bases for J; bases not matched to a gene: 5. In germline, CDR1 is SGDLS, CDR2 YYNGEE. The CDR3 loop spans 14 amino acids.

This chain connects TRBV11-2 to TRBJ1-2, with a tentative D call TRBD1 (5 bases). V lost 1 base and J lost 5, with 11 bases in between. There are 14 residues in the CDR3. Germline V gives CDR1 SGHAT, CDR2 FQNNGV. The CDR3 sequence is CASSLGGLPYGYTF. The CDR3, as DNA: TGTGCCAGCAGCTTAGGGGGACTGCCTTATGGCTACACCTTC.

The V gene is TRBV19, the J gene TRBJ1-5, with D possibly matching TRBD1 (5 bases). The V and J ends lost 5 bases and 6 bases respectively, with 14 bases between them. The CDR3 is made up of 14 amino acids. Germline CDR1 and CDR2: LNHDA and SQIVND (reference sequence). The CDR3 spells CASSPLGRGQPQHF. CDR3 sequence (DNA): TGTGCCAGTAGTCCCTTGGGGCGGGGTCAGCCCCAGCATTTT.

The CDR3 coding sequence is TGTGCCAGCAGCTATACGGGGAGGCCGGACGGCTACACCTTC. It codes for CASSYTGRPDGYTF. This chain connects TRBV7-2 to TRBJ1-2; D uncertain. Germline loops: CDR1 SGHTA, CDR2 FQGNSA. This CDR3 has 14 residues. V was trimmed by 4 bases and J by 8 bases, leaving 17 bases between them.

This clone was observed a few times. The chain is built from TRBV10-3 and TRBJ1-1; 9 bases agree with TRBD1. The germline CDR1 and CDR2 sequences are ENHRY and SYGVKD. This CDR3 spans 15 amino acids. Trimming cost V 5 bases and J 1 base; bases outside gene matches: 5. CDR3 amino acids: CAISTQGASNTEAFF. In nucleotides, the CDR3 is TGTGCCATCAGTACACAGGGGGCATCGAACACTGAAGCTTTCTTT.

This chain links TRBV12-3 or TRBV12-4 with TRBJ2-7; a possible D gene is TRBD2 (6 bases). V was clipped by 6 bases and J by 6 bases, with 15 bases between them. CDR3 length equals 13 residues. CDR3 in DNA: TGTGCCAGCAGACTAACCCTGGAGGGCGAGCAGTACTTC. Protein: CASRLTLEGEQYF.

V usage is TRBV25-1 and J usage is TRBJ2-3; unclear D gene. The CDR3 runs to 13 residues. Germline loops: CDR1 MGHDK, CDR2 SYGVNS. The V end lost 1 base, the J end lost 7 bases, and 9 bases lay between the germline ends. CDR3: CASSELRKHTQYF. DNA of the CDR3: TGTGCCAGCAGTGAATTGCGGAAACATACGCAGTATTTT.

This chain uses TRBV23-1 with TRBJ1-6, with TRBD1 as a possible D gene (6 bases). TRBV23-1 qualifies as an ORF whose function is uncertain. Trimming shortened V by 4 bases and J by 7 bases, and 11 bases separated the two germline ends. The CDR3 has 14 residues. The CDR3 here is CASSPGGQNSPLHF. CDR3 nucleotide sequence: TGCGCCAGCAGTCCCGGGGGGCAGAATTCACCCCTCCACTTT.

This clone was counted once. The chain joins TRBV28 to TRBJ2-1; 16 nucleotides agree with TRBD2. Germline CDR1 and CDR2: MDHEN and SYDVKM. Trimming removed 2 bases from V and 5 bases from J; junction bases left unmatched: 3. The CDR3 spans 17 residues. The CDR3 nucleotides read TGTGCCAGCAGTTTACCGGGACTAGCGGGAGGGGACAATGAGCAGTTCTTC. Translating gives CASSLPGLAGGDNEQFF.

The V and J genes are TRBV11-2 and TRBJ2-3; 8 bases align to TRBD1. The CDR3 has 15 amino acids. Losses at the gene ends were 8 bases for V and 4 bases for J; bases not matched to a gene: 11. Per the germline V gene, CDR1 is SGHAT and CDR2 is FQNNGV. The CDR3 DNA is TGTGCCAGCGCGAGAGCAGGGGGCCAGTCAGATACGCAGTATTTT. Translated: CASARAGGQSDTQYF.

The CDR3: CASATAHNSPLHF. The CDR3 DNA follows: TGTGCCAGCGCAACAGCTCACAATTCACCCCTCCACTTT. The chain carries TRBV9 and TRBJ1-6; D call uncertain. The CDR3 runs to 13 residues. In germline, CDR1 is SGDLS, CDR2 YYNGEE. Between the trimmed V and J ends, which lost 7 bases and 7 bases, there was a span of 12 bases.

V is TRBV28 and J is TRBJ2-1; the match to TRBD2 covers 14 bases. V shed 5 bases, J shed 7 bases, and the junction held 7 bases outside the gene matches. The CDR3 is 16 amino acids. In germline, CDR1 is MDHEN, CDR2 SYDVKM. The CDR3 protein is CASSIRLAGGRNEQFF. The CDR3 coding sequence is TGTGCCAGCAGTATCCGACTAGCGGGAGGGCGGAATGAGCAGTTCTTC.

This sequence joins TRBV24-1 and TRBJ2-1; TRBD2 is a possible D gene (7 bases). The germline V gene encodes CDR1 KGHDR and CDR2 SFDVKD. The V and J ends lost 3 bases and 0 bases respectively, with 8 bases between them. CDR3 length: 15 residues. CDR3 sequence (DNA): TGTGCCACCAGTGATAGGGGGGGCTCCTACAATGAGCAGTTCTTC. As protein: CATSDRGGSYNEQFF.

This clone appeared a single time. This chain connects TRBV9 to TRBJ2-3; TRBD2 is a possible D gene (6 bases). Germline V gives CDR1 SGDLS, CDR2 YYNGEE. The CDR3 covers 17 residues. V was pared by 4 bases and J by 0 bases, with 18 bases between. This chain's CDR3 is CASSPPAGFPSTDTQYF. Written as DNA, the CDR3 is TGTGCCAGCAGCCCCCCCGCGGGGTTCCCTAGCACAGATACGCAGTATTTT.

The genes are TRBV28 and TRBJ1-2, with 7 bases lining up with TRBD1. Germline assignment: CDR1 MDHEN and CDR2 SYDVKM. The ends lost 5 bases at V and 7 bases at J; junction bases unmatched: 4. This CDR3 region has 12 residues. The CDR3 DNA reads TGTGCCAGCAGTAGACCAGGGGGTGGCTACACCTTC. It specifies CASSRPGGGYTF.

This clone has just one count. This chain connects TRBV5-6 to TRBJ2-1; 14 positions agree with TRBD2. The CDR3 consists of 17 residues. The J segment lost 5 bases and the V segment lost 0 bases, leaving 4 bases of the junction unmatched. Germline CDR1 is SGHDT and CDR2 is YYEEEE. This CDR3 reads CASSLVGLAGVNNEQFF. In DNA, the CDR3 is TGTGCCAGCAGCTTGGTGGGACTAGCGGGAGTGAACAATGAGCAGTTCTTC.

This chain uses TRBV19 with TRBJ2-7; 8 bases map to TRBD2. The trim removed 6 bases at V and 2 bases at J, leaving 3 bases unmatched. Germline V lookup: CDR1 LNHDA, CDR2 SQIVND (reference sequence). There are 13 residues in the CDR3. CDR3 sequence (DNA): TGTGCCAGTAGCTTAGCGGGACCCTACGAGCAGTACTTC. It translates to CASSLAGPYEQYF.

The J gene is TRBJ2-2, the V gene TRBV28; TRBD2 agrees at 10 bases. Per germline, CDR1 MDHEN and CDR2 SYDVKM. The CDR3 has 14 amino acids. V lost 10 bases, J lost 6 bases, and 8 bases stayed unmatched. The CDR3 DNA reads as TGTGCCACTCTAGCGGGAGACGGGGCCGGGGAGCTGTTTTTT. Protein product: CATLAGDGAGELFF.